A single sample is the source of the 25 T cell receptor beta chains below, sequenced in a study of OX40 agonist ivuxolimab in advanced cancers. Libraries were prepared by immunoSEQ multiplex PCR; TCRdb keeps only in-frame clonotypes and omits some of them. The sample yields nearly 80,000 clones, 75% to 95% seen once. The sequencing here drew on CD4+ or CD8+ T cells sorted from blood, taken in a trial of the OX40 agonist ivuxolimab. All receptors come from an adult with an advanced solid tumor such as melanoma, head and neck, liver or kidney cancer.

The chain carries TRBV19 and TRBJ2-1; unclear D gene. The ends were cut back, 3 bases at V and 5 bases at J, with 5 bases in the middle. CDR1 is LNHDA, CDR2 SQIVND, per germline (reference sequence). This CDR3 has 12 residues. CDR3 DNA: TGTGCCAGTAGTATCCGGAACAATGAGCAGTTCTTC. Translating gives CASSIRNNEQFF.

The CDR3 loop is CASSQDLRRSSYEQYF. The CDR3, as DNA: TGCGCCAGCAGCCAAGATCTGCGGAGGAGCTCCTACGAGCAGTACTTC. The chain uses TRBV4-1 and TRBJ2-7; tentative D call: TRBD2 (5 bases). Germline CDR1 MGHRA, CDR2 YSYEKL. There are 16 residues in the CDR3. V was trimmed by 0 bases and J by 0 bases, leaving 12 bases between them.

This clone appeared a few times. The J gene is TRBJ1-1, the V gene TRBV9; D is ambiguous. V lost 0 bases to trimming and J lost 4 bases, with 10 bases between them. CDR1 is SGDLS, CDR2 YYNGEE, per germline. The CDR3 runs to 14 residues. CDR3 in DNA: TGTGCCAGCAGCGTAGACGGCCCCTCCACTGAAGCTTTCTTT. It is translated as CASSVDGPSTEAFF.

The chain is built from TRBV28 and TRBJ2-1, with D possibly matching TRBD2 (6 bases). The CDR3 consists of 16 residues. Deletions cut 7 bases from V and 7 bases from J, with 23 bases between. The germline CDR1 and CDR2 sequences are MDHEN and SYDVKM. The CDR3 DNA reads TGTGCCAGCACCTCCCTCGGGACTGGGCTTAGAAATGAGCAGTTCTTC. Amino acids: CASTSLGTGLRNEQFF.

The chain combines TRBV29-1 with TRBJ1-1, with a weak D call TRBD1 (5 bases). Germline lookup yields CDR1 SQVTM and CDR2 ANQGSEA. Trimming removed 4 bases at V and 6 bases at J, with 18 bases between. This CDR3 has 14 residues. The CDR3 reads CSVAYGRVSSEAFF. CDR3 sequence (DNA): TGCAGCGTTGCCTACGGCAGGGTTAGTTCTGAAGCTTTCTTT.

This clone came up once. The genes are TRBV5-4 and TRBJ1-2; 7 nucleotides match TRBD1. J lost 8 bases, V lost 2 bases, and 6 bases had no gene match. CDR1 is SGHNT and CDR2 is YYREEE in the germline V gene (reference sequence). The CDR3 is 13 residues long. The CDR3 coding sequence is TGTGCCAGCAGCTTCGAGGGGGCCTTGGGCTACACCTTC. Translating gives CASSFEGALGYTF.

Details on this clone: This sample includes further DNA sequences coding for the same CDR3. This chain joins TRBV28 and TRBJ2-7, with TRBD1 matching 9 bases. V dropped 8 bases and J dropped 3; count of bases not matched to a gene: 2. The germline gives CDR1 MDHEN, CDR2 SYDVKM. There are 12 residues in the CDR3. CDR3 sequence (DNA): TGTGCCAGCCGGGGACAGGGCTACGAGCAGTACTTC. It encodes CASRGQGYEQYF.

V is TRBV5-5 and J is TRBJ1-4; D remains ambiguous. In germline, CDR1 is SGHKS, CDR2 YYEKEE (reference sequence). CDR3 length equals 14 residues. V lost 4 bases and J 7 bases, leaving 14 bases between the germline ends. CDR3 in amino acids: CASSGGVISEKLFF. The CDR3 DNA is TGTGCCAGCAGCGGTGGGGTAATTAGTGAAAAACTGTTTTTT.

The chain couples TRBV6-5 to TRBJ1-5; 9 bases map to TRBD1. The germline V gene has CDR1 MNHEY and CDR2 SVGAGI. The CDR3 consists of 15 residues. V lost 6 bases, J lost 6 bases, and 9 bases stayed unmatched. As DNA, the CDR3 is TGTGCCAGCAGACCCACAGGGGGCGGGAGTCAGCCCCAGCATTTT. This sequence encodes CASRPTGGGSQPQHF.

The rearrangement links TRBV19 to TRBJ1-1, with 7 bases identical to TRBD1. CDR1 and CDR2 from the germline V gene are LNHDA and SQIVND (reference sequence). After removal of 3 bases from V and 7 bases from J, the junction contained 5 bases not matched to a gene. The CDR3 loop spans 13 amino acids. The CDR3 DNA follows: TGTGCCAGTAGTATGACAGGGTTGGTTGAAGCTTTCTTT. Translated, it gives CASSMTGLVEAFF.

The genes are TRBV30 and TRBJ2-2, with 10 bases matching TRBD2. V shed 2 bases, J shed 6 bases, and the junction held 6 bases outside the gene matches. The CDR3 is made up of 15 amino acids. Looked up from germline, CDR1 is GTSNPN and CDR2 is SVGIG (reference sequence). This CDR3 reads CAWSPLAGASGELFF. CDR3 DNA: TGTGCCTGGAGTCCCCTAGCGGGAGCCTCCGGGGAGCTGTTTTTT.

The rearrangement links TRBV15 to TRBJ2-5, with 13 bases matching TRBD2. CDR1 and CDR2 from the germline V gene are LNHNV and YYDKDF (reference sequence). This CDR3 has 15 amino acids. The J segment lost 12 bases and the V segment lost 0 bases, leaving 7 bases of the junction unmatched. The CDR3 here is CATSRDQLAGGPEYF. CDR3 in DNA: TGTGCCACCAGCAGAGATCAACTAGCGGGAGGGCCCGAGTACTTC.

The chain combines TRBV19 with TRBJ2-1; TRBD2 matches at 15 bases. Trimming took 6 bases from V and 13 from J; bases not matched to a gene: 10. Germline CDR1 reads LNHDA; CDR2 reads SQIVND (reference sequence). The length of the CDR3 is 15 residues. The CDR3 coding sequence is TGTGCCAGTAGCATCGGGACTAGCGGGGGGAATCCCCAGTTCTTC. It translates to CASSIGTSGGNPQFF.

The chain couples TRBV5-1 to TRBJ2-5, with D tentatively TRBD2 (5 bases). Trimming removed 4 bases from V and 1 base from J, with 11 bases in between. The germline V gene has CDR1 SGHRS and CDR2 YFSETQ. The CDR3 has 14 residues. The CDR3 sequence is CASSPGGLQETQYF. CDR3 in DNA: TGCGCCAGCAGCCCCGGAGGTCTCCAAGAGACCCAGTACTTC.

This chain joins TRBV30 and TRBJ2-3; D uncertain. Trimming stripped 0 bases from V and 3 bases from J, with 10 bases between. CDR1 GTSNPN and CDR2 SVGIG come from the germline V gene (reference sequence). There are 14 residues in the CDR3. CDR3 sequence (DNA): TGTGCCTGGAGTGTTATGGCTGCGACAGATACGCAGTATTTT. It codes for CAWSVMAATDTQYF. Full variable domain (remainder filled in from reference TRBV30 and TRBJ2-3): SQTIHQWPATLVQPVGSPLSLECTVEGTSNPNLYWYRQAAGRGLQLLFYSVGIGQISSEVPQNLSASRPQDRQFILSSKKLLLSDSGFYLCAWSVMAATDTQYFGPGTRLTVL.

The chain joins TRBV28 to TRBJ1-5; unclear D gene. V dropped 5 bases and J dropped 5 bases, with 10 bases sitting between them. Germline CDR1 is MDHEN and CDR2 is SYDVKM. The CDR3 loop spans 13 amino acids. The CDR3 bases are TGTGCCAGCAGTGAAACGGCCTATCAGCCCCAGCATTTT. The encoded protein is CASSETAYQPQHF.

The J gene is TRBJ2-5, the V gene TRBV25-1; D gene ambiguous. Looked up from germline, CDR1 is MGHDK and CDR2 is SYGVNS. The CDR3 length is 15 residues. V lost 1 base to trimming and J lost 2 bases, with 11 bases between them. CDR3 in DNA: TGTGCCAGCAGTGAATCCCTGACACTACAAGAGACCCAGTACTTC. Translating it yields CASSESLTLQETQYF.

V is TRBV18 and J is TRBJ2-6; D uncertain. From germline, CDR1 is KGHSH and CDR2 LQKENI. The CDR3 consists of 17 residues. V gave up 3 bases and J gave up 0 bases, with 12 bases separating them. Written as DNA, the CDR3 is TGTGCCAGCTCACCTCTTGGACGGAGCTCTGGGGCCAACGTCCTGACTTTC. Amino acids: CASSPLGRSSGANVLTF.

The genes are TRBV28 and TRBJ2-3; 15 nucleotides line up with TRBD2. The germline gives CDR1 MDHEN, CDR2 SYDVKM. V lost 7 bases, J lost 5 bases, and 7 bases stayed unmatched. CDR3 length: 16 amino acids. The CDR3 loop is CASTPWTSGREDTQYF. The CDR3 nucleotides read TGTGCCAGCACCCCCTGGACTAGCGGGAGGGAAGATACGCAGTATTTT.

The gene calls are TRBV2 and TRBJ2-7; D could derive from TRBD1 or TRBD2 (5 bases each). CDR3 length equals 15 residues. The germline gives CDR1 SNHLY, CDR2 FYNNEI. The V gene lost 4 bases and the J gene lost 6 bases, with 19 bases spanning the gap. CDR3 sequence: CASSGQGYEGSEQYF. The CDR3 coding sequence is TGTGCCAGCAGTGGCCAGGGCTATGAGGGGAGCGAGCAGTACTTC.

The V call is TRBV7-8, the J call TRBJ2-1; 14 nucleotides align to TRBD2. This CDR3 region has 15 residues. Trimming at V came to 3 bases and at J to 9 bases, leaving 4 bases not matched to a gene. Germline V gene lookup returns CDR1 SGHVS and CDR2 FQNEAQ. The CDR3 protein is CASSLGLAGASEQFF. The CDR3 DNA reads TGTGCCAGCAGCTTGGGACTAGCGGGAGCGAGTGAGCAGTTCTTC.

This clone was seen a single time. The chain has TRBV11-2 and TRBJ2-3; TRBD2 is a possible D gene (6 bases). V was clipped by 4 bases and J by 1 base, with 15 bases between them. CDR1 SGHAT and CDR2 FQNNGV come from the germline V gene. This CDR3 contains 16 residues. CDR3: CASSSLTGVGTDTQYF. In DNA, the CDR3 is TGTGCCAGCAGCTCCTTGACGGGAGTGGGCACAGATACGCAGTATTTT.

In its sample, this clone was seen once. The J gene is TRBJ1-2, the V gene TRBV6-1; perhaps TRBD1 as D (5 bases). CDR3 length: 14 amino acids. V was pared by 1 base and J by 4 bases, with 10 bases between. Germline CDR1 MNHNS, CDR2 SASEGT. The CDR3 protein is CASSEGRELYGYTF. Written as DNA, the CDR3 is TGTGCCAGCAGTGAAGGCAGGGAACTCTATGGCTACACCTTC.

This clone was recorded only once. The chain employs TRBV5-4 and TRBJ2-3; a possible D gene is TRBD2 (6 bases). Deletions cut 4 bases from V and 9 bases from J, with 24 bases between. This CDR3 is built from 16 residues. From germline, CDR1 is SGHNT and CDR2 YYREEE (reference sequence). For the CDR3, the DNA is TGTGCCAGCAGCCGAACCTCAACCGGGGCGGCGGGGACGCAGTATTTT. Its protein product is CASSRTSTGAAGTQYF. Looking up the rest from reference TRBV5-4 and TRBJ2-3 gives the full variable domain: ETGVTQSPTHLIKTRGQQVTLRCSSQSGHNTVSWYQQALGQGPQFIFQYYREEENGRGNFPPRFSGLQFPNYSSELNVNALELDDSALYLCASSRTSTGAAGTQYFGPGTRLTVL.

CDR3 sequence: CASSFSQGNQPQHF. CDR3 in DNA: TGTGCCAGCAGCTTTTCACAGGGCAATCAGCCCCAGCATTTT. The V gene is TRBV7-9, the J gene TRBJ1-5, with D tentatively TRBD1 (5 bases). This CDR3 has 14 amino acids. V lost 3 bases to trimming and J lost 2 bases, with 8 bases between them. Germline loops: CDR1 SEHNR, CDR2 FQNEAQ (reference sequence).